A selection of T cell receptor beta chains follows, all from one sample in a study of shared clonotypes between healthy human individuals. This table comes from immunoSEQ multiplex PCR, and its TCRdb copy is limited to in-frame clones, with some not included. This repertoire shows millions of clones, 85% to 95% found once; its top ten account for under 2%. The sample comprised naive CD8+ T cells from PBMCs. The receptors originated from a young man in good health. Some clones in this sample may be carry-over from other donors' samples. CDR3s include the opening cysteine and the closing phenylalanine or tryptophan. Fields, in order: J gene, D gene, V gene, CDR3 DNA, CDR3 protein. The D gene is left open where the match is weak.

j_gene: TRBJ1-2; d_gene: -; v_gene: TRBV7-9; CDR3nt: TGTGCCAGCAGCTTAGGTTCTAGGGCCCAGGTGGACTATGGCTACACCTTC; CDR3aa: CASSLGSRAQVDYGYTF
j_gene: TRBJ2-1; d_gene: -; v_gene: TRBV29-1; CDR3nt: TGCAGCGTTGAAGGATTAGCGGACACGATTGACAATGAGCAGTTCTTC; CDR3aa: CSVEGLADTIDNEQFF
j_gene: TRBJ1-2; d_gene: -; v_gene: TRBV4-3; CDR3nt: TGCGCCAGCAGCCAAGATAGGCAGTCCACCCTCTATGGCTACACCTTC; CDR3aa: CASSQDRQSTLYGYTF
j_gene: TRBJ2-1; d_gene: -; v_gene: TRBV2; CDR3nt: TGTGCCAGTAACAAACCGGGACAACCCTACAATGAGCAGTTCTTC; CDR3aa: CASNKPGQPYNEQFF
j_gene: TRBJ2-2; d_gene: -; v_gene: TRBV19; CDR3nt: TGTGCCAGTAGGTACCTAGCGAACACCGGGGAGCTGTTTTTT; CDR3aa: CASRYLANTGELFF
j_gene: TRBJ2-2; d_gene: -; v_gene: TRBV4-1; CDR3nt: TGCGCCAGCAGCCAATCCGGGCCTCCCGCCGGGGAGCTGTTTTTT; CDR3aa: CASSQSGPPAGELFF
j_gene: TRBJ2-2; d_gene: TRBD1; v_gene: TRBV7-9; CDR3nt: TGTGCCAGCAGATTAGGGACAGGAGAGCTGTTTTTT; CDR3aa: CASRLGTGELFF
j_gene: TRBJ2-7; d_gene: TRBD2; v_gene: TRBV13; CDR3nt: TGTGCCAGCAGCTTTCTGACTAGCCAGTACGAGCAGTACTTC; CDR3aa: CASSFLTSQYEQYF
j_gene: TRBJ2-2; d_gene: -; v_gene: TRBV29-1; CDR3nt: TGCAGCGTTGCGGACGCGAACACCGGGGAGCTGTTTTTT; CDR3aa: CSVADANTGELFF
j_gene: TRBJ2-7; d_gene: -; v_gene: TRBV19; CDR3nt: TGTGCCAGTAGTTTCCTGGCGGGATCCGTCTACGAGCAGTACTTC; CDR3aa: CASSFLAGSVYEQYF
j_gene: TRBJ2-7; d_gene: -; v_gene: TRBV2; CDR3nt: TGTGCCAGCAGTGATTCTAGATTCTCCTACGAGCAGTACTTC; CDR3aa: CASSDSRFSYEQYF
j_gene: TRBJ1-2; d_gene: -; v_gene: TRBV4-2; CDR3nt: TGTGCCAGCAGCCAAGATCAGAGGCAGACTTTCTATGGCTACACCTTC; CDR3aa: CASSQDQRQTFYGYTF
j_gene: TRBJ1-2; d_gene: -; v_gene: TRBV19; CDR3nt: TGTGCCAGTAGTACAGCGGGCTGGACTCATGGCTACACCTTC; CDR3aa: CASSTAGWTHGYTF
j_gene: TRBJ2-7; d_gene: -; v_gene: TRBV2; CDR3nt: TGTGCCAGCAGTACCAGACAGTACGAGCAGTACTTC; CDR3aa: CASSTRQYEQYF
j_gene: TRBJ2-7; d_gene: TRBD2; v_gene: TRBV2; CDR3nt: TGTGCCAGCAAAACGGGGGGGCTGAGCTCCTACGAGCAGTACTTC; CDR3aa: CASKTGGLSSYEQYF
j_gene: TRBJ2-7; d_gene: TRBD1; v_gene: TRBV19; CDR3nt: TGTGCCAGTAGTATTGCAGGACAGGGAGGCGGCGCCTACGAGCAGTACTTC; CDR3aa: CASSIAGQGGGAYEQYF
j_gene: TRBJ1-4; d_gene: -; v_gene: TRBV30; CDR3nt: TGTGCCTGGAGTGTAGGGGCCACAGCCCATGAAAAACTGTTTTTT; CDR3aa: CAWSVGATAHEKLFF
j_gene: TRBJ2-5; d_gene: TRBD1; v_gene: TRBV25-1; CDR3nt: TGTGCCAGCAGCGATGGGACAGAGCGACAAGAGACCCAGTACTTC; CDR3aa: CASSDGTERQETQYF
j_gene: TRBJ2-2; d_gene: -; v_gene: TRBV28; CDR3nt: TGTGCCAGCATCGGACTTAACGGGTGGACCGGGGAGCTGTTTTTT; CDR3aa: CASIGLNGWTGELFF
j_gene: TRBJ2-7; d_gene: -; v_gene: TRBV19; CDR3nt: TGTGCCAGTAGTCTCAGACCCTCCTACGAGCAGTACTTC; CDR3aa: CASSLRPSYEQYF
j_gene: TRBJ1-2; d_gene: TRBD1; v_gene: TRBV9; CDR3nt: TGTGCCAGCAGCGGGGGAAGGGGGACAGATCCTACCCACTATGGCTACACCTTC; CDR3aa: CASSGGRGTDPTHYGYTF
j_gene: TRBJ2-7; d_gene: -; v_gene: TRBV29-1; CDR3nt: TGCAGCGGACGGCAGGGAGACGAGCAGTACTTC; CDR3aa: CSGRQGDEQYF